These 20 T cell receptor beta chains were all obtained from the same sample, sequenced in a study of T cells in Graves' hyperthyroidism and ophthalmopathy. TCR beta CDR3 sequences were amplified from RNA transcripts. With the HTBI primer set, the TCR CDR3 went through a first round of RT-PCR. TCRdb reanalysed the multiplex PCR reads using MiXCR and keeps one entry per CDR3 protein. The sample includes around 620,000 distinct CDR3 sequences, approximately 44% of them seen just once. The sequencing input was peripheral blood or thyroid tissue (not recorded which). The origin of the receptors is an adult woman with Graves' disease, either hyperthyroidism or ophthalmopathy (not recorded which).

The rearrangement links TRBV5-1 to TRBJ2-5; TRBD2 is a possible D gene (5 bases). The V end was cut by 4 bases, the J end by 4 bases, with 17 bases between. Germline loops: CDR1 SGHRS, CDR2 YFSETQ. This CDR3 spans 15 amino acids. The CDR3 spells CASSRPDTGRETQYF. As DNA, the CDR3 is TGCGCCAGCAGCCGACCTGACACGGGGAGAGAGACCCAGTACTTC.

On this clonotype itself: One end of the junction is discordant with germline, which a read error may explain. The genes are TRBV4-1 and TRBJ1-5; D may be TRBD1 (5 bases). Germline CDR1 reads MGHRA; CDR2 reads YSYEKL. The CDR3 contains 15 residues. The CDR3 region has the DNA TGCGCCAGCAGCCAACGACAGTTTGGCAATCGGCCCCAGCATTTT. Encoded protein: CASSQRQFGNRPQHF.

Notes on this clonotype: It may be a read error: a sequence one base away is much more abundant. This sequence joins TRBV11-3 and TRBJ1-1, with D hard to call. Germline-derived CDR1 and CDR2 are SGHNT and YENEEA. The CDR3 runs to 12 residues. CDR3 sequence (DNA): TGTGCCAGCAGCTCCCGCGGTGGGGAAGCTCTCTTT. Protein: CASSSRGGEALF.

The chain has TRBV11-2 and TRBJ1-5; 8 bases fit TRBD1. The J segment lost 7 bases and the V segment lost 6 bases, leaving 5 bases of the junction unmatched. The CDR3 has 13 amino acids. Germline assignment: CDR1 SGHAT and CDR2 FQNNGV. The CDR3 DNA sequence: TGTGCCAGCAGACAGGACAGGGCGCAGCCCCAGCATTTT. This gives the protein CASRQDRAQPQHF.

This clonotype was seen a few times. The chain employs TRBV28 and TRBJ1-5; D is possibly TRBD1 (6 bases). The CDR3 is made up of 13 amino acids. Germline assignment: CDR1 MDHEN and CDR2 SYDVKM. V lost 8 bases, J lost 6 bases, and 14 bases lay in between. Here the CDR3 reads CASQDRPFQPQHF. CDR3 DNA sequence: TGTGCCAGCCAAGACAGGCCTTTTCAGCCCCAGCATTTT.

This clonotype was found a few times. The CDR3, as DNA: TGTGCCAGCAGTTACGGCCAGGGCTCCCATTTTCGAGAGCAGTACTTC. Its protein product is CASSYGQGSHFREQYF. V and J are TRBV6-5 and TRBJ2-7; D might be TRBD1 (5 bases). From germline, CDR1 is MNHEY and CDR2 SVGAGI. This CDR3 has 16 amino acids. V was shortened by 2 bases and J by 7 bases, with 21 bases between the two germline ends.

The chain is built from TRBV28 and TRBJ2-5; TRBD2 matches at 7 bases. The junction had 8 bases not matched to a gene; V was cut back by 6 bases and J by 4 bases. The length of the CDR3 is 14 residues. Germline-derived CDR1 and CDR2 are MDHEN and SYDVKM. CDR3 sequence: CASRGSGMGETQYF. The DNA for the CDR3 is TGTGCCAGCAGGGGAAGCGGGATGGGAGAGACCCAGTACTTC.

This clonotype was found many times. The rearrangement joins TRBV5-1 to TRBJ1-1; 9 bases line up with TRBD1. Germline loops: CDR1 SGHRS, CDR2 YFSETQ. The CDR3 loop spans 17 amino acids. The ends lost 3 bases at V and 0 bases at J; junction bases unmatched: 9. The CDR3 protein is CASSSRDRAYLNTEAFF. The CDR3 DNA sequence: TGCGCCAGCAGCTCCCGGGACAGGGCCTATTTGAACACTGAAGCTTTCTTT.

This chain uses TRBV20-1 with TRBJ1-5; perhaps TRBD1 as D (5 bases). CDR3 length equals 15 residues. Between the trimmed V and J ends, which lost 3 bases and 6 bases, there was a span of 18 bases. Germline V CDR1 and CDR2: DFQATT, SNEGSKA (reference sequence). CDR3 sequence (DNA): TGCAGTGCTAGGGCGGGGAGGGGAGGAGGTCAGCCCCAGCATTTT. Its translation is CSARAGRGGGQPQHF.

In its sample, this clonotype was seen a few times. A read error may explain this, as a much larger clone is one base away. The chain combines TRBV6-1 with TRBJ1-1; the D gene is possibly TRBD1 (5 bases). CDR1 and CDR2 from the germline V gene are MNHNS and SASEGT. This CDR3 has 14 amino acids. This chain's CDR3 is CASRMTARSTEASF. CDR3 bases: TGTGCCAGCAGGATGACAGCGAGGAGCACTGAAGCTTCCTTT.

This clonotype was found a few times. The chain links TRBV5-1 to TRBJ2-7; TRBD2 aligns across 15 bases. The trim removed 2 bases at V and 7 bases at J, leaving 16 bases unmatched. The CDR3 runs to 19 residues. Per germline, CDR1 SGHRS and CDR2 YFSETQ. CDR3 protein: CASSLDPGLAGGRMREQYF. In DNA, the CDR3 is TGCGCCAGCAGCTTAGACCCGGGACTAGCGGGAGGCCGGATGAGGGAGCAGTACTTC.

This clonotype was observed at least ten times. The gene calls are TRBV7-2 and TRBJ2-7, with TRBD1 as a possible D gene (5 bases). The V gene lost 4 bases and the J gene lost 1 base, with 14 bases spanning the gap. Germline lookup yields CDR1 SGHTA and CDR2 FQGNSA. CDR3 size: 15 residues. CDR3 region: CASSWGRVRSYEQYF. CDR3 DNA sequence: TGTGCCAGCAGCTGGGGCAGGGTGCGTTCCTACGAGCAGTACTTC.

This clonotype was counted between two and nine times. This chain uses TRBV6-1 with TRBJ2-5, with D perhaps being TRBD1 or TRBD2 (5 bases each). The CDR3 sequence is 13 residues long. V was cut by 4 bases and J by 4 bases, with 10 bases left in between. Germline V CDR1 and CDR2: MNHNS, SASEGT. This CDR3 reads CASSGGVRETQYF. Written as DNA, the CDR3 is TGTGCCAGCAGTGGAGGGGTAAGAGAGACCCAGTACTTC.

In this sample, this clonotype turned up many times. The chain joins TRBV4-1 to TRBJ2-7; 12 nucleotides line up with TRBD2. V gave up 4 bases and J gave up 2 bases; unmatched junction bases: 3. The CDR3 is 15 residues long. The germline CDR1 and CDR2 sequences are MGHRA and YSYEKL. The CDR3 spells CASSPTSGRTYEQYF. CDR3 nucleotide sequence: TGCGCCAGCAGCCCCACTAGCGGGAGGACCTACGAGCAGTACTTC.

This clonotype was detected many times. This rearrangement joins TRBV5-1 to TRBJ2-2, with TRBD2 matching over 12 bases. From germline, CDR1 is SGHRS and CDR2 YFSETQ. This CDR3 has 19 amino acids. Trimming cost V 4 bases and J 0 bases; bases outside gene matches: 10. The CDR3 is CASSPRTSGIGPNTGELFF. In DNA form, the CDR3 reads TGCGCCAGCAGCCCAAGGACTAGCGGGATAGGTCCGAACACCGGGGAGCTGTTTTTT.

This clonotype was observed at least ten times. The rearrangement uses TRBV20-1 and TRBJ1-1; 7 nucleotides match TRBD1. J lost 4 bases, V lost 6 bases, and 14 bases had no gene match. Germline lookup yields CDR1 DFQATT and CDR2 SNEGSKA (reference sequence). The CDR3 is made up of 15 amino acids. CDR3 region: CSAKRGGLLTTEAFF. Here the CDR3 DNA reads TGCAGTGCGAAGAGAGGGGGCCTTCTGACCACTGAAGCTTTCTTT.

This clonotype was recorded many times. The J gene is TRBJ1-6, the V gene TRBV14, with 10 bases identical to TRBD1. The V segment lost 1 base and the J segment 10 bases; nucleotides outside the gene matches: 10. CDR1 and CDR2 from the germline V gene are SGHDN and FVKESK. The CDR3 is 17 amino acids. The CDR3 coding sequence is TGTGCCAGCAGCCAAGGAATCCGGGACAGGGGAGGCTCACCCCTCCACTTT. This sequence encodes CASSQGIRDRGGSPLHF.

This chain uses TRBV7-9 with TRBJ1-6; a weak D match, TRBD1 (6 bases). CDR3 size: 16 residues. The V and J ends lost 1 base and 2 bases respectively, with 9 bases between them. Germline V gene lookup returns CDR1 SEHNR and CDR2 FQNEAQ (reference sequence). The CDR3 nucleotides read TGTGCCAGCAGCTTAGTCCAGGGGACCTATAATTCACCCCTCCACTTT. Protein sequence: CASSLVQGTYNSPLHF.

This chain joins TRBV4-3 and TRBJ2-5; D perhaps matches TRBD1 (5 bases). Trimming took 0 bases from V and 5 from J, leaving 7 bases between them. The CDR3 runs 13 residues. Germline V CDR1 and CDR2: LGHNA, YSLEER. The CDR3 DNA reads as TGCGCCAGCAGCCAAGAAGGGGTGGAGACCCAGTACTTC. Translated, it gives CASSQEGVETQYF.

Only one count was recorded for this clonotype. V gene TRBV12-3 or TRBV12-4 combines with J gene TRBJ1-3, with D hard to call. V was trimmed by 8 bases and J by 3 bases, leaving 11 bases between them. CDR3 size: 13 residues. CDR3 in amino acids: CASARSFGNTIYF. CDR3 bases: TGTGCCAGCGCCCGTTCCTTTGGAAACACCATATATTTT.